This T cell receptor beta chain was found in a study of shared T cell receptors in the human thymus. Method: immunoSEQ multiplex PCR; TCRdb's copy keeps in-frame clones and lacks some. The sample holds 700,000 or so clones, approximately 83% seen once. V shed 4 bases and J 0 bases; nucleotides not matched to a gene: 16. The CDR3 spans 20 residues. CDR1 is LNHDA and CDR2 is SQIVND in the germline V gene (reference sequence). The sample was also linked to a second study, of human thymus T cells. That study reports: Donors were healthy Finnish babies undergoing corrective operations for congenital heart defects. Obtained as resections during corrective heart surgery, the thymus tissue was then studied. Thymic and blood repertoires appeared to show biased V and J gene usage.

The sample consisted of thymocytes. The clonotype originates from a girl less than two years old with a congenital heart defect. The chain recombines TRBV19 with TRBJ1-5; the match to TRBD1 covers 9 bases. Here the CDR3 reads CASSKGQGRGSEHSNQPQHF. In DNA, the CDR3 is TGTGCCAGTAGTAAAGGACAGGGGAGAGGATCGGAGCATAGCAATCAGCCCCAGCATTTT.